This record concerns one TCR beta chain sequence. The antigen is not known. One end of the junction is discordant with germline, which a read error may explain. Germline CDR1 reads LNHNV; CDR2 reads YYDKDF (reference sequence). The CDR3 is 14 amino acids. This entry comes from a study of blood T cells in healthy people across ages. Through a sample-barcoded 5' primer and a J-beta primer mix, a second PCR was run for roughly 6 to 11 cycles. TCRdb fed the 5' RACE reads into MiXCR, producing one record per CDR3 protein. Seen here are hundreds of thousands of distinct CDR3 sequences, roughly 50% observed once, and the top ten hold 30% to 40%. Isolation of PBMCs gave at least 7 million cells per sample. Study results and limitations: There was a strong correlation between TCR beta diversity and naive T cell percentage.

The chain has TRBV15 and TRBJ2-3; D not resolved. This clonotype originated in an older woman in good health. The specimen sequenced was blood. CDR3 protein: CATSRVPRPDTRYF. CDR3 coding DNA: TGTGCCACCAGCAGAGTCCCGAGGCCAGATACGCGGTATTTT.